This entry describes one T cell receptor beta chain. Its antigen is currently unknown. The Oncomine TCR Beta short-read assay generated sequence data from the DNA of cultured CD4+ T cells. Using its own MiXCR run on the PCR reads, TCRdb lists one record per CDR3 protein. The profile shows about 5,400 distinct CDR3 sequences, 60% to 80% of them singletons. Regarding treatment: roughly 11-day PBMC culture with coronavirus spike peptide pools or control peptides (ViraFEST assay). Collection of the unexposed donor's CD4+ T cells took place before the COVID-19 pandemic (2011-2018). Germline V gives CDR1 GTSNPN, CDR2 SVGIG (reference sequence). The V end lost 2 bases, the J end lost 8 bases, and 15 bases lay between the germline ends. This CDR3 is 13 amino acids long. These data come from a study of vaccination and CD4 T cells after COVID-19. For the study at large: The post-vaccine samples came a median 72 days after dose two (range 14 to 241). Broader study findings: Convalescent patients had 304 of 307 vaccine-specific clones showing spike mono-reactivity.

The sample comprised CD4+ T cells from blood, cultured in vitro. The chain has TRBV30 and TRBJ1-2; D may be TRBD1 (5 bases). The sequence derives from a human donor in good health. In DNA, the CDR3 is TGTGCCTGGAGTTTTGGGACGGGGGAAGGCTACACCTTC. Protein: CAWSFGTGEGYTF.